This record covers a single TCR beta chain. Assignment of participants to cohorts was predicated upon participant-reported clinical history. This sample was taken from a study of blood T cell repertoires in COVID-19. Overall study: Acute and convalescent COVID-19 specimens originated in the United States, Italy and Spain. From T cells, B-cell-depleted T cells, or PBMCs came the material, which was cDNA or gDNA.

Sequencing was performed with immunoSEQ multiplex PCR; in TCRdb, only in-frame clones are kept and a portion is missing. This repertoire shows about 430,000 clones, about 88% found once; its top ten account for roughly 1.4%. Sequencing used PBMCs or T cells enriched from blood (not recorded which). This sequence was found in a woman in her late teens or twenties who had been exposed to COVID-19.

The CDR3 loop is CASSIDKAREGIQYF. In nucleotides, the CDR3 is TGTGCCAGTAGTATCGACAAGGCGAGAGAGGGCATTCAGTACTTC. V and J are TRBV19 and TRBJ2-4, with a tentative D call TRBD2 (5 bases). This CDR3 is 15 amino acids long. V lost 3 bases and J lost 9, with 18 bases in between. Germline loops: CDR1 LNHDA, CDR2 SQIVND (reference sequence).